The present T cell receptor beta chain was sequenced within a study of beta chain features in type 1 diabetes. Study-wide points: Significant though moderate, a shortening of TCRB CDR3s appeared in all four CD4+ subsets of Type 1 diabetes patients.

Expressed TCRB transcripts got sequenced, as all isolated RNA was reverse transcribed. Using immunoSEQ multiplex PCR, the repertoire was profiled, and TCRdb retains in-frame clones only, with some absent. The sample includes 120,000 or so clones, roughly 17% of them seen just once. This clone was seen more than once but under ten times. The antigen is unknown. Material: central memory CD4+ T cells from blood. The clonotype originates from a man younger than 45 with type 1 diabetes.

The DNA of the CDR3 is TGTGCCTGGTCAAGGGAATTGGACTATGGCTACACCTTC. Its translation: CAWSRELDYGYTF. The J gene is TRBJ1-2, the V gene TRBV7-9, with D unresolved. CDR3 size: 13 residues. V shed 11 bases and J shed 3 bases, with 16 bases lying between them. The germline gives CDR1 SEHNR, CDR2 FQNEAQ (reference sequence).